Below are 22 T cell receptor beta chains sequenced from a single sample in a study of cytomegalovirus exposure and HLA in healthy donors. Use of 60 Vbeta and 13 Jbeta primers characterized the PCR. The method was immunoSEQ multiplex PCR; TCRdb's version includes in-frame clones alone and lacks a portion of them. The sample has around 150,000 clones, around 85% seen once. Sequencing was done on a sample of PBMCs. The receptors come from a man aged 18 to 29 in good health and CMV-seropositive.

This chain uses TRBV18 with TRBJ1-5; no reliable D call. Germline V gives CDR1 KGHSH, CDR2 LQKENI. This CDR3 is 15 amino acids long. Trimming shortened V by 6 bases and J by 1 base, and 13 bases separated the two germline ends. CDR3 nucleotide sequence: TGTGCCAGCTCCCCGCGACCGGAGAGCAATCAGCCCCAGCATTTT. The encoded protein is CASSPRPESNQPQHF.

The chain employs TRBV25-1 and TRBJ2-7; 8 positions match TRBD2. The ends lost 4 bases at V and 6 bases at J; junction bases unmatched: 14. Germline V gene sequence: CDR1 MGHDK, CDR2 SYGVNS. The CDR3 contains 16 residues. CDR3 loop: CASSGSGGPRLVEQYF. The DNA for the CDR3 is TGTGCCAGCAGTGGATCGGGGGGGCCGAGGCTCGTCGAGCAGTACTTC.

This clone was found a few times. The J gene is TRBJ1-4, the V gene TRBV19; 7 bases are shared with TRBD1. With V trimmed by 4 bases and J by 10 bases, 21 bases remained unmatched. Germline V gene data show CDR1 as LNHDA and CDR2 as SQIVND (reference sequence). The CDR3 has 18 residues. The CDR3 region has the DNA TGTGCCAGTAGTAATACAAAGACGAAGACAGGGACCGGAGCAAAACTGTTTTTT. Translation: CASSNTKTKTGTGAKLFF.

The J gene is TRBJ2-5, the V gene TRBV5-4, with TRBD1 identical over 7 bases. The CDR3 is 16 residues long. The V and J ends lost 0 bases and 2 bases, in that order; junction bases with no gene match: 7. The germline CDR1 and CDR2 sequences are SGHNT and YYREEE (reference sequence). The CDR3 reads CASSLGTGVPQETQYF. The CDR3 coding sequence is TGTGCCAGCAGCTTGGGTACAGGGGTCCCACAAGAGACCCAGTACTTC.

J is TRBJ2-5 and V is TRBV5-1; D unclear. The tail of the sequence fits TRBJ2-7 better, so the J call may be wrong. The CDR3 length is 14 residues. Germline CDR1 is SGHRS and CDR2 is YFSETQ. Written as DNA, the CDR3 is TGCGCCAGCAGCTTGGATACGCGCCGTTACGAGCAGTACTTC. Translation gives CASSLDTRRYEQYF.

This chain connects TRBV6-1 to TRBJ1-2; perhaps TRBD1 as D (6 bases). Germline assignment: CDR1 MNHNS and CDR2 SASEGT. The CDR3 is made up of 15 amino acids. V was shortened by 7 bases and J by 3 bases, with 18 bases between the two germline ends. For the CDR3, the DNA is TGTGCCAGCACGGGGGGGGGCCCAGGGGACTATGGCTACACCTTC. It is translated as CASTGGGPGDYGYTF.

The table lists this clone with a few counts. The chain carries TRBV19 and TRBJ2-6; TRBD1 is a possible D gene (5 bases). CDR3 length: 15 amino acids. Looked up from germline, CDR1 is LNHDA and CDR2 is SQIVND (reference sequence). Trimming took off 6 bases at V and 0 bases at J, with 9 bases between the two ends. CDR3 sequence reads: CASRPDSSGANVLTF. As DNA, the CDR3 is TGTGCCAGTAGACCAGACAGCTCTGGGGCCAACGTCCTGACTTTC.

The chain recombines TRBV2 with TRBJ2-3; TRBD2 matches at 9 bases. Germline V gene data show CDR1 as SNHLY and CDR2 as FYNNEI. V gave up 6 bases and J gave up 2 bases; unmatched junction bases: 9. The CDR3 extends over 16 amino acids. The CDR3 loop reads CASRDRSGGATDTQYF. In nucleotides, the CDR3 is TGTGCCAGCAGGGACCGTAGCGGGGGAGCCACAGATACGCAGTATTTT.

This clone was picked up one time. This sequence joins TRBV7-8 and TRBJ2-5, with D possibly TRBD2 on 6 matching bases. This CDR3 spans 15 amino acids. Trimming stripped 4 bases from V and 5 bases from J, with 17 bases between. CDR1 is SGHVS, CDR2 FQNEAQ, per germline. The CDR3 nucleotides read TGTGCCAGCAGCTCCGTATCTAGCGCCGATGAGACCCAGTACTTC. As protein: CASSSVSSADETQYF.

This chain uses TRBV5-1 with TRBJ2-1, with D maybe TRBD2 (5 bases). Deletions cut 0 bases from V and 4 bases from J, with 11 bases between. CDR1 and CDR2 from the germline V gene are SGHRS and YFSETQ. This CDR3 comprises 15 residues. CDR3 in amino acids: CASSLVSAGYNEQFF. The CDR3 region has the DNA TGCGCCAGCAGCTTGGTTTCCGCGGGTTACAATGAGCAGTTCTTC.

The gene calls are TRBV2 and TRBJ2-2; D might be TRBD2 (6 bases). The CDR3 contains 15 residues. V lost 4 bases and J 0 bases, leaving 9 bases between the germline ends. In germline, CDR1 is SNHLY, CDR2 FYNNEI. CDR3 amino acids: CASSVPGANTGELFF. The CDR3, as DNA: TGTGCCAGCAGTGTGCCGGGGGCGAACACCGGGGAGCTGTTTTTT.

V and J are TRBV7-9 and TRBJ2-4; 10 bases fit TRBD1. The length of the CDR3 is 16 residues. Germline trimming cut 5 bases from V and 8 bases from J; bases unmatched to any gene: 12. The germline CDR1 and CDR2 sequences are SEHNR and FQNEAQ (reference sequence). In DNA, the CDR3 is TGTGCCAGCAGCCCAGACCCGACAGGGGGCGCGTACATTCAGTACTTC. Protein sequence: CASSPDPTGGAYIQYF. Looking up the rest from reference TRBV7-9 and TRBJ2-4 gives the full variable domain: DTGVSQNPRHKITKRGQNVTFRCDPISEHNRLYWYRQTLGQGPEFLTYFQNEAQLEKSRLLSDRFSAERPKGSFSTLEIQRTEQGDSAMYLCASSPDPTGGAYIQYFGAGTRLSVL.

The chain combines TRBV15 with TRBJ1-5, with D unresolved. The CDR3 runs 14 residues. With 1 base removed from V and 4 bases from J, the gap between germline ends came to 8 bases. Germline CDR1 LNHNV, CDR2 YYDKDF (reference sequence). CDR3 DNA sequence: TGTGCCACCAGCAGAGGCGCAGGTAATCAGCCCCAGCATTTT. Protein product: CATSRGAGNQPQHF.

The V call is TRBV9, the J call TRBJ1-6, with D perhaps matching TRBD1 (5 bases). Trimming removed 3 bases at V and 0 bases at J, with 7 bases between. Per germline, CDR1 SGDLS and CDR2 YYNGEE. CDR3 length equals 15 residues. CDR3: CASSGGDSYNSPLHF. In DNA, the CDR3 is TGTGCCAGCAGCGGGGGGGACTCCTATAATTCACCCCTCCACTTT.

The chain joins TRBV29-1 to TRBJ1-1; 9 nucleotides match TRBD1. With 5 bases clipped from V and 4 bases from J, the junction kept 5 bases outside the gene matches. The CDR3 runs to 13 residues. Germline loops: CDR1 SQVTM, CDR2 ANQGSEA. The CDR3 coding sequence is TGCAGCGTTTCCGGGACAGGGTCCACTGAAGCTTTCTTT. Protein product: CSVSGTGSTEAFF.

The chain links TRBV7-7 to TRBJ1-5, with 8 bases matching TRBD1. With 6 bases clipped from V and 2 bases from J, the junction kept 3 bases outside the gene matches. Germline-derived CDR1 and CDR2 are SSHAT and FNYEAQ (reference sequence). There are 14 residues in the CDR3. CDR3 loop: CASRRQGCNQPQHF. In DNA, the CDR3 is TGTGCCAGCAGACGACAGGGGTGCAATCAGCCCCAGCATTTT.

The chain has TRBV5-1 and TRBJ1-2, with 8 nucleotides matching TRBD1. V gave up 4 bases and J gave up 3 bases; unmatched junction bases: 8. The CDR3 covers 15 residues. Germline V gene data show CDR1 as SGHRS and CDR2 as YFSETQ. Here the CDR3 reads CASSAGQGVDYGYTF. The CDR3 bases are TGCGCCAGCAGCGCTGGACAGGGAGTAGACTATGGCTACACCTTC.

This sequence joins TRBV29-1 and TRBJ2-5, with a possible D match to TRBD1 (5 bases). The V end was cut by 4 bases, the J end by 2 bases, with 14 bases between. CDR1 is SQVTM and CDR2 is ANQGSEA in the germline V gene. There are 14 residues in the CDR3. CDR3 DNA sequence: TGCAGCGTTGCGGAACAGGTACTACAAGAGACCCAGTACTTC. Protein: CSVAEQVLQETQYF.

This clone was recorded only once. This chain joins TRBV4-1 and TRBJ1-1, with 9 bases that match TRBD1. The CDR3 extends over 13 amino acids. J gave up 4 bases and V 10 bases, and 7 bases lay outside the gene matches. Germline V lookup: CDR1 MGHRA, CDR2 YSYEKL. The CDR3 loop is CATTGGAGTEAFF. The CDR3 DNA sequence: TGCGCCACCACAGGGGGCGCAGGCACTGAAGCTTTCTTT.

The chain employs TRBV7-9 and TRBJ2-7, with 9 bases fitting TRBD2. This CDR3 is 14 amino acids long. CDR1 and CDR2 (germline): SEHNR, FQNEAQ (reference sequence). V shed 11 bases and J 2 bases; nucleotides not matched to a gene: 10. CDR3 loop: CAGGGAGGTYEQYF. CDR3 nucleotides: TGTGCCGGGGGTGGTGCGGGGGGGACCTACGAGCAGTACTTC.

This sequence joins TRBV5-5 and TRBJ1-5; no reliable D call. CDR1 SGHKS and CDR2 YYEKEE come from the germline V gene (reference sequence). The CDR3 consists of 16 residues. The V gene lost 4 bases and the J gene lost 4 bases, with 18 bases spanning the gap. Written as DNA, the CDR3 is TGTGCCAGCAGCCAACCCGGACTCTCGGGAAATCAGCCCCAGCATTTT. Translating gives CASSQPGLSGNQPQHF.

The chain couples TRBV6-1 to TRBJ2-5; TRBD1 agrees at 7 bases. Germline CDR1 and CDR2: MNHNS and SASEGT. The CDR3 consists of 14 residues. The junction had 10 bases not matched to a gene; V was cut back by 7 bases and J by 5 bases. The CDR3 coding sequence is TGTGCCAGCACTCTTGACAGGGTGGGGGAGACCCAGTACTTC. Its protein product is CASTLDRVGETQYF.